This T cell receptor (beta chain) was recovered during a study of spatial heterogeneity in lung cancer. With V trimmed by 0 bases and J by 2 bases, 8 bases remained unmatched. CDR3 length equals 16 residues. Germline V gene sequence: CDR1 GTSNPN, CDR2 SVGIG (reference sequence). The time point here: sample taken at primary tumor resection. There were roughly 78 donors, all of them untreated patients with early-stage non-small cell lung cancer. Study findings and constraints: Expanded intratumoral alpha and beta TCR counts tracked tumor mutation counts.

This clonotype was seen many times. Its antigen remains unidentified. TCRdb analysed the 5' RACE reads with MiXCR anew, one entry per CDR3 protein. There are around 8,800 distinct CDR3 sequences in the sample; approximately 5.1% occur only once, and approximately 14% lies in the top ten. The V gene is TRBV30, the J gene TRBJ2-3; 7 nucleotides line up with TRBD2. This TCR derives from a female donor with early-stage non-small cell lung cancer. Source: lung tumor tissue, taken at surgery. CDR3 loop: CAWSVLSGTTTDTQYF. In DNA, the CDR3 is TGTGCCTGGAGTGTTCTGTCGGGGACTACCACAGATACGCAGTATTTT.